Here is one TCR beta chain with its context. The antigen remains unidentified. Germline values: CDR1 SGHVS, CDR2 FQNEAQ. This CDR3 comprises 15 residues. The ends lost 1 base at V and 9 bases at J; junction bases unmatched: 8. These data come from a study of Ad26.COV2.S vaccination and SARS-CoV-2 variants. For the study at large: Donor was one of the participants in the Ad26.COV2.S arm of the COV1001 trial.

Here immunoSEQ multiplex PCR was the method, and the copy in TCRdb shows in-frame clones only, minus some. This table holds 350,000 to 500,000 clones, 70% to 90% found once. General observations from the study: Recipients of vaccine and of placebo showed similar breadth of their non-spike TCR repertoires.

The sample's treatment: around 19 received Ad26.COV2.S at low or high dose, single or two shots; roughly 5 received placebo; per-sample allocation not given. It was on day 63 after the first vaccine or placebo injection that samples were taken. Its platform was an Ad26 vector, and its expressed antigen was Wuhan-strain SARS-CoV-2 spike. This specimen consisted of peripheral blood, obtained in a trial of Ad26.COV2.S vaccine versus placebo. This clonotype was obtained from a person between 18 and 65 years old who received the Ad26.COV2.S COVID-19 vaccine or a placebo. This rearrangement joins TRBV7-8 to TRBJ2-1; 8 bases are shared with TRBD2. CDR3 DNA sequence: TGTGCCAGCAGCTTAGTCGGGGGGGCCTTGATTGAGCAGTTCTTC. Encoded protein: CASSLVGGALIEQFF.